This entry concerns a single TCR beta chain. This sample was included in a study of shared clonotypes between healthy human individuals. CDR3 length equals 16 residues. Trimming took off 1 base at V and 5 bases at J, with 14 bases between the two ends. Germline V gene sequence: CDR1 SGHTA, CDR2 FQGNSA. Data came from immunoSEQ multiplex PCR; TCRdb stores just in-frame clones and leaves some out. In the table there are approximately 470,000 clones, approximately 80% of which are singletons. With unsorted samples, genomic DNA was obtained from 80 million to 100 million PBMCs. The chain uses TRBV7-2 and TRBJ1-4; a weak D match, TRBD1 (5 bases). The TCR originated in a woman between 35 and 50 years old in good health. Some clones in this sample may be carry-over from other donors' samples. The sequenced sample was PBMCs. DNA for the CDR3: TGTGCCAGCAGCTTAGAGTGGTGGGGGGTCAATGAAAAACTGTTTTTT. Protein sequence: CASSLEWWGVNEKLFF.